This TCR beta chain stems from a study of cytomegalovirus exposure and HLA in healthy donors. Study-wide findings and caveats: Analyzed later, most CMV-associated TCR beta chains appeared HLA-restricted. Later analysis associated a missense DCLRE1C variant with TCR beta V- and J-gene trimming.

With regard to this clone: The antigen is undetermined.

Germline V gene data show CDR1 as SGHRS and CDR2 as YFSETQ. V was trimmed by 4 bases and J by 12 bases, leaving 20 bases between them. This CDR3 comprises 15 residues. Nominally healthy donors provided the samples, though records likely missed some immune exposures. The PCR was carried out with 60 Vbeta primers and 13 Jbeta primers. Methods used by the authors: Later work found approximately 80 million unique TCR beta chains, with some 11 million shared. Data came from immunoSEQ multiplex PCR; TCRdb stores just in-frame clones and leaves some out. For V, J and clone size, that table is used; D and trimming come from the DNA. The data contain about 140,000 clones, roughly 75% of them singletons.

This receptor was taken from a female donor in good health and CMV-seronegative. Sequencing was performed on PBMCs. V gene TRBV5-1 combines with J gene TRBJ1-6, with D possibly matching TRBD1 (6 bases). CDR3 region: CASSQDGGGGGPLHF. CDR3 coding DNA: TGCGCCAGCAGCCAGGACGGTGGAGGGGGGGGACCCCTCCACTTT.